These 24 T cell receptor beta chains share one sample of origin, sequenced in a study of regulatory T cells in long-lasting Graves disease. Time point: newly diagnosed GD, antithyroid drugs for less than 3 months. PBMC-derived RNA was used for the TCR library. Arm-PCR of CDR3 regions with iRepertoire HTBI primers generated TCR beta libraries. TCRdb reprocessed the multiplex PCR reads via MiXCR and lists one record per CDR3 protein. This table holds under 250,000 distinct CDR3 sequences, 20% found once. This specimen was peripheral blood mononuclear cells (PBMCs), taken at new diagnosis, from a patient treated with antithyroid drugs. The source is a female donor with Graves disease.

This clonotype appeared many times. The chain combines TRBV7-8 with TRBJ2-5; 7 bases are shared with TRBD1. From germline, CDR1 is SGHVS and CDR2 FQNEAQ. The CDR3 contains 13 residues. The junction had 7 bases not matched to a gene; V was cut back by 5 bases and J by 7 bases. CDR3 sequence (DNA): TGTGCCAGCAGCGACAGGGAGAAGGGGACCCAGTACTTC. Translating it yields CASSDREKGTQYF.

This clonotype was observed many times. The chain links TRBV20-1 to TRBJ2-1; possibly TRBD1 or TRBD2 for D (6 bases each). The CDR3 runs 12 residues. CDR1 and CDR2 from the germline V gene are DFQATT and SNEGSKA (reference sequence). With 6 bases removed from V and 13 bases from J, the gap between germline ends came to 19 bases. The CDR3 loop reads CSAAGHRRSQFF. The CDR3 region has the DNA TGCAGTGCGGCGGGACACCGTCGATCCCAGTTCTTC.

The J gene is TRBJ2-1, the V gene TRBV7-6, with 11 bases lining up with TRBD2. From germline, CDR1 is SGHVS and CDR2 FNYEAQ. This CDR3 region has 16 residues. V was pared by 5 bases and J by 7 bases, with 10 bases of the junction left unmatched. CDR3 amino acids: CASSAYSSGGINEQFF. CDR3 DNA: TGTGCCAGCAGCGCTTACTCTAGCGGGGGGATAAATGAGCAGTTCTTC. Using reference TRBV7-6 and TRBJ2-1 for the parts outside the CDR3, the full variable domain is GAGVSQSPRYKVTKRGQDVALRCDPISGHVSLYWYRQALGQGPEFLTYFNYEAQQDKSGLPNDRFSAERPEGSISTLTIQRTEQRDSAMYRCASSAYSSGGINEQFFGPGTRLTVL.

This chain uses TRBV28 with TRBJ2-7; 13 positions agree with TRBD2. CDR3 length: 15 residues. V shed 5 bases and J 3 bases; nucleotides not matched to a gene: 4. Germline V gene data show CDR1 as MDHEN and CDR2 as SYDVKM. The DNA of the CDR3 is TGTGCCAGCAGTAGGACTAGCGGGAGTATCTACGAGCAGTACTTC. Translated: CASSRTSGSIYEQYF.

At least ten counts were recorded for this clonotype. The J gene is TRBJ2-1, the V gene TRBV5-1; the D is unclear. The CDR3 covers 14 residues. Per the germline V gene, CDR1 is SGHRS and CDR2 is YFSETQ. V lost 0 bases and J lost 13, with 17 bases in between. CDR3 in amino acids: CASSLVGRAREQFF. The CDR3 nucleotides are TGCGCCAGCAGCTTGGTGGGCAGAGCTCGAGAACAGTTCTTC.

The rearrangement joins TRBV12-3 or TRBV12-4 to TRBJ2-3; TRBD1 aligns across 9 bases. Germline trimming cut 5 bases from V and 3 bases from J; bases unmatched to any gene: 6. The CDR3 length is 15 residues. CDR3: CASSDRDRETDTQYF. CDR3 nucleotide sequence: TGTGCCAGCAGTGACCGGGACAGGGAGACAGATACGCAGTATTTT.

This clonotype was counted at least ten times. This chain joins TRBV18 and TRBJ1-1, with D possibly TRBD1 on 5 matching bases. CDR3 length equals 13 residues. The germline V gene has CDR1 KGHSH and CDR2 LQKENI. The V end lost 2 bases, the J end lost 3 bases, and 7 bases lay between the germline ends. The DNA for the CDR3 is TGTGCCAGCTCACCAGGAGGGGACACTGAAGCTTTCTTT. Amino acids: CASSPGGDTEAFF.

V is TRBV25-1 and J is TRBJ2-1, with D unclear. The ends were cut back, 1 base at V and 3 bases at J, with 10 bases in the middle. The CDR3 runs to 15 residues. Germline V gene sequence: CDR1 MGHDK, CDR2 SYGVNS. The CDR3 loop reads CASSESKGNYNEQFF. Written as DNA, the CDR3 is TGTGCCAGCAGTGAATCCAAGGGCAACTACAATGAGCAGTTCTTC.

The chain recombines TRBV6-5 with TRBJ2-1; TRBD1 agrees at 7 bases. The assigned J gene may be wrong: the sequence end matches TRBJ2-7 better. CDR3 size: 13 residues. Germline loops: CDR1 MNHEY, CDR2 SVGAGI. The CDR3 sequence is CASSYGAGGKQYF. CDR3 nucleotides: TGTGCCAGCAGTTACGGGGCAGGGGGAAAACAGTACTTC.

About this clonotype: A much larger clone lies one base from this, so it may be a read error. The chain joins TRBV2 to TRBJ2-1; 11 bases fit TRBD2. The tail of the sequence fits TRBJ2-3 better, so the J call may be wrong. The CDR3 totals 16 residues. CDR1 is SNHLY, CDR2 FYNNEI, per germline. CDR3 sequence reads: CASSHPIAGGRDTQYF. The DNA of the CDR3 is TGTGCCAGCAGTCACCCGATAGCGGGAGGGCGAGATACGCAGTATTTT.

This clonotype was counted many times. The chain joins TRBV7-9 to TRBJ2-7; no firm D call. CDR1 and CDR2 from the germline V gene are SEHNR and FQNEAQ (reference sequence). V lost 1 base and J 7 bases, leaving 17 bases between the germline ends. The CDR3 contains 15 residues. The CDR3 nucleotides are TGTGCCAGCAGCTTAGTGCTGGGCCCGTGGTCGGAGCAGTACTTC. Residues: CASSLVLGPWSEQYF.

This clonotype was observed many times. The rearrangement uses TRBV12-3 or TRBV12-4 and TRBJ2-3; D gene uncertain. CDR3 length: 12 amino acids. V lost 6 bases and J lost 4, with 8 bases in between. In DNA form, the CDR3 reads TGTGCCAGCAGGTTGTCCGCAGATACGCAGTATTTT. Translating gives CASRLSADTQYF.

This clonotype was found many times. This chain connects TRBV10-2 to TRBJ2-7; 9 positions match TRBD1. Trimming cost V 2 bases and J 5 bases; bases outside gene matches: 7. Looked up from germline, CDR1 is WSHSY and CDR2 is SAAADI. The CDR3 totals 15 residues. The CDR3 sequence: CASSEITGGVDEQYF. The CDR3, as DNA: TGCGCCAGCAGTGAGATAACAGGGGGCGTCGACGAGCAGTACTTC.

This clonotype has a count of ten or more. The chain is built from TRBV28 and TRBJ1-4; TRBD1 aligns across 7 bases. The CDR3 runs 15 residues. V was pared by 6 bases and J by 4 bases, with 8 bases of the junction left unmatched. The germline gives CDR1 MDHEN, CDR2 SYDVKM. The CDR3 region is CASSSRDSYNEKLFF. CDR3 nucleotides: TGTGCCAGCAGCTCGCGGGACAGCTATAATGAAAAACTGTTTTTT.

This clonotype turned up a few times. The chain uses TRBV20-1 and TRBJ2-7, with D tentatively TRBD1 (5 bases). The CDR3 sequence is 15 residues long. Trimming removed 4 bases from V and 1 base from J, with 17 bases in between. CDR1 is DFQATT, CDR2 SNEGSKA, per germline (reference sequence). CDR3 DNA sequence: TGCAGTGCTACAACCTCTATCAGGGCTTCCTACGAGCAGTACTTC. It codes for CSATTSIRASYEQYF.

This clonotype occurred many times. An end of the junction does not agree with germline; a read error may underlie this. V and J are TRBV11-2 and TRBJ2-5; 8 positions agree with TRBD2. The CDR3 contains 17 residues. From germline, CDR1 is SGHAT and CDR2 FQNNGV. CDR3 in amino acids: CASSQATGGRYQETQYF. CDR3 sequence (DNA): TGCGCCAGCAGCCAAGCCACGGGAGGGCGCTACCAAGAGACCCAGTACTTC.

This clonotype was counted at least ten times. The chain uses TRBV4-1 and TRBJ2-5; D possibly corresponds to TRBD2 (6 bases). The CDR3 extends over 19 amino acids. The V end lost 1 base, the J end lost 5 bases, and 26 bases lay between the germline ends. Germline CDR1 MGHRA, CDR2 YSYEKL. The CDR3 reads CASSQATNPLRRGGETQYF. The CDR3 DNA is TGCGCCAGCAGCCAAGCGACTAACCCTTTGAGGAGGGGAGGTGAGACCCAGTACTTC.

This clonotype was seen a single time. A much larger clone differs from this one at a single base, so this may be a read error. CDR3: CASSAGGRARELFF. CDR3 nucleotide sequence: TGTGCCAGCAGTGCGGGAGGGCGGGCCCGGGAGCTGTTTTTT. The rearrangement joins TRBV7-3 to TRBJ2-2; 9 nucleotides agree with TRBD2. The CDR3 extends over 14 amino acids. V lost 6 bases and J lost 9; bases outside the gene matches: 8. CDR1 SGHTA and CDR2 FQGTGA come from the germline V gene.

This clonotype appeared a few times. One base away lies a much larger clone, so this may be a sequencing read error. The chain joins TRBV12-3 or TRBV12-4 to TRBJ2-1, with 14 bases lining up with TRBD2. The V and J ends lost 4 bases and 6 bases, in that order; junction bases with no gene match: 14. The CDR3 runs 19 residues. The CDR3 protein is CASSSPRLAGGGFGNEQFF. The CDR3 DNA reads TGTGCCAGCAGTTCGCCTCGACTAGCGGGAGGGGGGTTTGGCAATGAGCAGTTCTTC.

V and J are TRBV20-1 and TRBJ2-3; 11 nucleotides agree with TRBD2. Germline assignment: CDR1 DFQATT and CDR2 SNEGSKA (reference sequence). The CDR3 loop spans 17 amino acids. V trimming: 5 bases; J trimming: 0 bases; junction bases outside the gene matches: 10. The CDR3 DNA follows: TGCAGTGCTCCTCTAGCGGGGGGCCTAGGGAGCACAGATACGCAGTATTTT. Protein sequence: CSAPLAGGLGSTDTQYF.

This clonotype was counted only a few times. The J gene is TRBJ1-3, the V gene TRBV11-2; D possibly corresponds to TRBD1 (5 bases). The CDR3 runs to 16 residues. V was cut by 1 base and J by 0 bases, with 10 bases left in between. Germline values: CDR1 SGHAT, CDR2 FQNNGV. CDR3 region: CASSLAATVSGNTIYF. The CDR3 nucleotides read TGTGCCAGCAGCTTAGCAGCGACAGTCTCTGGAAACACCATATATTTT.

In this sample, this clonotype turned up many times. J is TRBJ1-1 and V is TRBV7-3, with D possibly matching TRBD1 (6 bases). Trimming removed 2 bases at V and 5 bases at J, with 15 bases between. Germline V CDR1 and CDR2: SGHTA, FQGTGA. This CDR3 spans 15 amino acids. The CDR3 spells CASSLAGTTETEAFF. The CDR3 coding sequence is TGTGCCAGCAGCTTAGCCGGGACAACCGAAACTGAAGCTTTCTTT.

This clonotype was seen at least ten times. V usage is TRBV7-3 and J usage is TRBJ2-1; no firm D call. The CDR3 is 14 amino acids. V lost 5 bases to trimming and J lost 5 bases, with 13 bases between them. Germline lookup yields CDR1 SGHTA and CDR2 FQGTGA. CDR3 amino acids: CASSQVGSHNEQFF. The CDR3 nucleotides read TGTGCCAGCAGCCAAGTTGGGTCCCACAATGAGCAGTTCTTC.

CDR3 coding DNA: TGTGCCAGCATTGCCCCGGGACTAGCACGGGGGCAGTACTTC. This gives the protein CASIAPGLARGQYF. The chain recombines TRBV6-1 with TRBJ2-7; 9 nucleotides align to TRBD2. V lost 7 bases, J lost 9 bases, and 13 bases stayed unmatched. The CDR3 is 14 amino acids. CDR1 is MNHNS, CDR2 SASEGT, per germline.